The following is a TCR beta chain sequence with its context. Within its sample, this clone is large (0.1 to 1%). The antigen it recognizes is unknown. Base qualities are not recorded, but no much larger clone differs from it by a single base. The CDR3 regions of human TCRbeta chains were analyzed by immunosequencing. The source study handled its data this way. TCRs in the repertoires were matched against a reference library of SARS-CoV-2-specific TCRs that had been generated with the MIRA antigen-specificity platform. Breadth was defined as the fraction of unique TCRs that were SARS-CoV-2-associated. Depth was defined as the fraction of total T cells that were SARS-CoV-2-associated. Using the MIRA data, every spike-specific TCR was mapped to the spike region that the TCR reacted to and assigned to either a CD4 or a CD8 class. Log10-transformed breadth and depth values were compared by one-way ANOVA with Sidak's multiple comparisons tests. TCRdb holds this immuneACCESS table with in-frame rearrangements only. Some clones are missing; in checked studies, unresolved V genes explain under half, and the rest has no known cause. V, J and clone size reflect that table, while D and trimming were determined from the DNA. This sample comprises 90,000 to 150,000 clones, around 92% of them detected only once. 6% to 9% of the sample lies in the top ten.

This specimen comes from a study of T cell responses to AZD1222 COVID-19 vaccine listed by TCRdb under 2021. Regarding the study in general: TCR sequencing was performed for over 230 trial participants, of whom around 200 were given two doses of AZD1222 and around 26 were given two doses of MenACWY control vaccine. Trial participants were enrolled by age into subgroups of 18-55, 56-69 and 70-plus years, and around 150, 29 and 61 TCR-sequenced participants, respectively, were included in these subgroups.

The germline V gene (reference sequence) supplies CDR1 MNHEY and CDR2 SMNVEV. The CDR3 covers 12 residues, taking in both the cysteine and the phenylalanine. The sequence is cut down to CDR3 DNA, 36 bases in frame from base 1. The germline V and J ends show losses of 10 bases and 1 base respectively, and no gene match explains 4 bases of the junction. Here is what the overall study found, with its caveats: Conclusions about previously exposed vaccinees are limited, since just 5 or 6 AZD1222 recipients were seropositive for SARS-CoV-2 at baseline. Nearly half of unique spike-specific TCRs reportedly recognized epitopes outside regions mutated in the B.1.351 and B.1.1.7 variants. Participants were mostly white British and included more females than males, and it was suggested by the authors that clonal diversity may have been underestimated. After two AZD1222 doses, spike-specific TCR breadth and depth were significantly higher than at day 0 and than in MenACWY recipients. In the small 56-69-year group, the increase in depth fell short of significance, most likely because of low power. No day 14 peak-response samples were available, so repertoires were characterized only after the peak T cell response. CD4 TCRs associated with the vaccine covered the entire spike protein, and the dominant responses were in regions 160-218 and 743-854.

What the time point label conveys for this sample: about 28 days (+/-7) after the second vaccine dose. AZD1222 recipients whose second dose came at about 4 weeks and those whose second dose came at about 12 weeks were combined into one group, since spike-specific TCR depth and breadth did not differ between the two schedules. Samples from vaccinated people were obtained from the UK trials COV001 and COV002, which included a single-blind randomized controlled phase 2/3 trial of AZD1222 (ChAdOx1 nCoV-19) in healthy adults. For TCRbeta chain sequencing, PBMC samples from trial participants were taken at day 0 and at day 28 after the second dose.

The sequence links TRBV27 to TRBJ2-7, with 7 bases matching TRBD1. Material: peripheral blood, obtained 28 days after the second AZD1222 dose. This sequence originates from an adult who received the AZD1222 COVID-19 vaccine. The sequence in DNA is TGTGCCACTCCGGACAGGTCCTACGAGCAGTACTTC. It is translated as CATPDRSYEQYF.